These T cell receptor beta chains were read from a single sample in a study of robustness of blood B and T cell sequencing. Each CDR3 protein gets one entry after TCRdb re-called the PCR reads with MiXCR. Altogether approximately 3,200 distinct CDR3 sequences are present, 56% being singletons, with the ten largest covering around 27%. The sequenced material came from peripheral blood. These TCRs come from a human donor in good health. The CDR3 runs from the conserved cysteine through the conserved F or W. Fields, in order: CDR3 DNA, CDR3 protein, V gene, CDR3 length, clone size, J gene, D gene. The D gene is left open where the match is weak. Expanded clones get a size class; other rows say once, few or many, or leave the size out.

TGTGCCAAATTACAGGGGGCGCATTACGAGCAGTACTTC,CAKLQGAHYEQYF,TRBV24-1,13,NA,TRBJ2-7,TRBD1
TGTGCCAGCAGCCCCACAGGACGAAGCGAAGCTTTCTTT,CASSPTGRSEAFF,TRBV9,13,medium-sized,TRBJ1-1,NA
TGTGCCAGCAGCTCAATCGTGGGACTAGCGGGGGGGCGCTCCTACAATGAGCAGTTCTTC,CASSSIVGLAGGRSYNEQFF,TRBV5-5,20,NA,TRBJ2-1,TRBD2
TGTGCCAGCAAATATAGGGATAAGGTAAACTACGAGCAGTACTTC,CASKYRDKVNYEQYF,TRBV6-1,15,few,TRBJ2-7,NA
TGTGCCAGCAGTTTAGTAGGGTCCAATCAGCCCCAGCATTTT,CASSLVGSNQPQHF,TRBV12-3/TRBV12-4,14,NA,TRBJ1-5,NA
TGCGCCAGCAGCTTGGCCGGTGGCTGGTCCCAAGAGACCCAGTACTTC,CASSLAGGWSQETQYF,TRBV5-1,16,NA,TRBJ2-5,NA
TGCAGTGCTAAAAACAGGGGTCTCAGCACTGAAGCTTTCTTT,CSAKNRGLSTEAFF,TRBV20-1,14,NA,TRBJ1-1,TRBD1
TGTGCCATCAGTGAGTCACGATTGGGAGCTTTCTTT,CAISESRLGAFF,TRBV10-3,12,few,TRBJ1-1,NA
TGTGCCAGCAGTGCCGGGGTGGGGTATAGCAATCAGCCCCAGCATTTT,CASSAGVGYSNQPQHF,TRBV6-1,16,NA,TRBJ1-5,NA
TGCAGTGCTAGTCGGCCGGTCTCTGGAAACACCATATATTTT,CSASRPVSGNTIYF,TRBV20-1,14,few,TRBJ1-3,NA
TGTGCCTGGAGTCGAGGGGGGGGATGGGTGAACACTGAAGCTTTCTTT,CAWSRGGGWVNTEAFF,TRBV30,16,NA,TRBJ1-1,NA
TGTGCCAACCGGGACCACAACTACGAGCAGTACTTC,CANRDHNYEQYF,TRBV6-6,12,NA,TRBJ2-7,NA
TGCAGCGTTGAAGTGGCGAACGTCCAAGAGACCCAGTACTTC,CSVEVANVQETQYF,TRBV29-1,14,few,TRBJ2-5,NA
TGTGCCTGGAGATCGTGGCGATTGAACACTGAAGCTTTCTTT,CAWRSWRLNTEAFF,TRBV30,14,few,TRBJ1-1,NA
TGCAGTGCTAGAGATGGGCGGCAGATACTGAACACTGAAGCTTTCTTT,CSARDGRQILNTEAFF,TRBV20-1,16,NA,TRBJ1-1,NA
TGTGCCAGTAGTGCGACAGGGGGGGTCAATGAGCAGTTCTTC,CASSATGGVNEQFF,TRBV19,14,NA,TRBJ2-1,TRBD1
TGCGCCAGCAGCTTGGCCGCGAGCTCCTACAATGAGCAGTTCTTC,CASSLAASSYNEQFF,TRBV5-1,15,NA,TRBJ2-1,NA
TGCAGTGCTCCACACAGGGTTGAAGGAAACACCATATATTTT,CSAPHRVEGNTIYF,TRBV20-1,14,few,TRBJ1-3,NA
TGTGCCACCAGTGATTCCCCCGGGACTAGCGGTAGCTCCTACAATGAGCAGTTCTTC,CATSDSPGTSGSSYNEQFF,TRBV24-1,19,NA,TRBJ2-1,TRBD2
TGTGCCAGTAGGATACGGGGGACAGCCAACGCGAACACCGGGGAGCTGTTTTTT,CASRIRGTANANTGELFF,TRBV19,18,NA,TRBJ2-2,NA
TGTGCCAGCAGTTTGGGCGCTCATCTAAAGGGTCAAACCTACAATGAGCAGTTCTTC,CASSLGAHLKGQTYNEQFF,TRBV27,19,NA,TRBJ2-1,NA
TGTGCCAGCAGTTACGGGAAGCGGACTGAAGCTTTCTTT,CASSYGKRTEAFF,TRBV6-5,13,NA,TRBJ1-1,NA
TGTGCCACTGCCCCCGGTCAGGGTGAGGAAAAACTGTTTTTT,CATAPGQGEEKLFF,TRBV10-3,14,NA,TRBJ1-4,NA
TGCGCCAGCAGCTTGGACGGCCGAGGAAACACCATATATTTT,CASSLDGRGNTIYF,TRBV5-1,14,NA,TRBJ1-3,NA
TGTGCCATCAGTGACCAGTTTGAGCAGTTCTTC,CAISDQFEQFF,TRBV10-3,11,NA,TRBJ2-1,NA
TGTGCCTGGTCCTTTGAGGGCCCGCAGTATTTT,CAWSFEGPQYF,TRBV30,11,NA,TRBJ2-3,NA